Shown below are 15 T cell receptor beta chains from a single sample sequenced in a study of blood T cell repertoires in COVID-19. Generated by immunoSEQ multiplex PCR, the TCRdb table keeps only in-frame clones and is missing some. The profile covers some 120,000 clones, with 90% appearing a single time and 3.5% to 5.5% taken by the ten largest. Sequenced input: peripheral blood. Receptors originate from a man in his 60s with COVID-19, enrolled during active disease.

The CDR3, as DNA: TGCGCCAGCAGCTGGGGGGGACAGGGGACAGATACGCAGTATTTT. It encodes CASSWGGQGTDTQYF. This chain uses TRBV5-1 with TRBJ2-3; 10 bases match TRBD1. The CDR3 length is 15 residues. CDR1 and CDR2 from the germline V gene are SGHRS and YFSETQ. Unmatched junction bases numbered 4, after V lost 3 bases and J lost 3 bases.

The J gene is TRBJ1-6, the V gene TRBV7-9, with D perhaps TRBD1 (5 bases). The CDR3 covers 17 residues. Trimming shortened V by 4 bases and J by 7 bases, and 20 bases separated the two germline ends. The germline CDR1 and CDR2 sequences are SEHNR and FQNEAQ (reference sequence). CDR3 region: CASSSPRGGALNSPLHF. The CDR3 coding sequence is TGTGCCAGCAGCTCCCCGAGAGGAGGGGCATTAAATTCACCCCTCCACTTT.

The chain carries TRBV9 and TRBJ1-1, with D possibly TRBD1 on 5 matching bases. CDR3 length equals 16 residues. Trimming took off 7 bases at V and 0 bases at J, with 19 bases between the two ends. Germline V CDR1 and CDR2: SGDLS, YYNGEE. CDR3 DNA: TGTGCCAGCGCATCCGGGTCGTGGGACTTGAACACTGAAGCTTTCTTT. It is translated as CASASGSWDLNTEAFF.

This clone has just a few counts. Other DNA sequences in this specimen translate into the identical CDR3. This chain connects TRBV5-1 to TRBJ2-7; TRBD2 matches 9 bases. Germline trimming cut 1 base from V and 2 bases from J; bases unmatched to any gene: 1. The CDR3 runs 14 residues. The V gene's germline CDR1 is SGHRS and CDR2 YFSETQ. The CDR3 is CASSLSSGTYEQYF. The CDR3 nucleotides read TGCGCCAGCAGCTTGTCTAGCGGGACCTACGAGCAGTACTTC. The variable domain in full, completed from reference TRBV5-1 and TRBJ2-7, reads KAGVTQTPRYLIKTRGQQVTLSCSPISGHRSVSWYQQTPGQGLQFLFEYFSETQRNKGNFPGRFSGRQFSNSRSEMNVSTLELGDSALYLCASSLSSGTYEQYFGPGTRLTVT.

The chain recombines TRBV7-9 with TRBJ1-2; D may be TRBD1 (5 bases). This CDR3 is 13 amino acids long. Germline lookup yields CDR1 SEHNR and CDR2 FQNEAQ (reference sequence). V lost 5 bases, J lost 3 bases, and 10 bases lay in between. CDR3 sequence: CASSKTEHYGYTF. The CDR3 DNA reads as TGTGCCAGCAGCAAGACAGAACACTATGGCTACACCTTC.

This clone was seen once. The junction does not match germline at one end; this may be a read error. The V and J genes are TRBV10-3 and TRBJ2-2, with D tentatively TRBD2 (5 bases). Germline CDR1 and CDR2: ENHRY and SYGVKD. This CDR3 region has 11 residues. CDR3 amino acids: CAPPENRGAVF. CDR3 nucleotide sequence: TGTGCCCCCCCGGAGAACCGGGGAGCTGTTTTT.

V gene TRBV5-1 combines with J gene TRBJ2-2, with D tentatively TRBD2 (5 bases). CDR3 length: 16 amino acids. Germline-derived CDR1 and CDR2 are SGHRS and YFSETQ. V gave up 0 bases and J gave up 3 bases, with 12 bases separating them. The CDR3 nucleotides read TGCGCCAGCAGCTTGGTTCTCACTAGTTACACCGGGGAGCTGTTTTTT. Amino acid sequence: CASSLVLTSYTGELFF.

The CDR3 loop reads CASRMRTGFIGEQYF. CDR3 in DNA: TGTGCCAGCCGTATGAGGACAGGGTTTATAGGCGAGCAGTACTTC. This chain uses TRBV27 with TRBJ2-7, with 8 bases matching TRBD1. Trimming at V came to 8 bases and at J to 6 bases, leaving 15 bases not matched to a gene. Germline lookup yields CDR1 MNHEY and CDR2 SMNVEV (reference sequence). The CDR3 loop spans 15 amino acids.

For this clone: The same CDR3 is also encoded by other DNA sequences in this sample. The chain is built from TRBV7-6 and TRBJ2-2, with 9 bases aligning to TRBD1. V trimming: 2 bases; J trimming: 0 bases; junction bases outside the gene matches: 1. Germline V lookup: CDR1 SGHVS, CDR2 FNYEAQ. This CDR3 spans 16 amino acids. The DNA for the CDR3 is TGTGCCAGCAGCTTAAGGGACAGGGCGAACACCGGGGAGCTGTTTTTT. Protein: CASSLRDRANTGELFF.

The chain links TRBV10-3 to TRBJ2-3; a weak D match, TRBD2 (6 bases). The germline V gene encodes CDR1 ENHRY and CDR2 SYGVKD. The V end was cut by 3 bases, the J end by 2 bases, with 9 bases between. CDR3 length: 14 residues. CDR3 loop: CAISEGGITDTQYF. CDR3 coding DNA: TGTGCCATCAGTGAAGGCGGGATCACAGATACGCAGTATTTT.

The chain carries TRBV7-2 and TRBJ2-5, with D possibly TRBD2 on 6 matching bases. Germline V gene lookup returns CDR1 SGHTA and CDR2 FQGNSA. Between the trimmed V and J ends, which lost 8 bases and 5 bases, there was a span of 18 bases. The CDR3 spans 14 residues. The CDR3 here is CASSPGDGKETQYF. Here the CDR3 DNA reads TGTGCCAGCTCCCCGGGAGACGGGAAGGAGACCCAGTACTTC.

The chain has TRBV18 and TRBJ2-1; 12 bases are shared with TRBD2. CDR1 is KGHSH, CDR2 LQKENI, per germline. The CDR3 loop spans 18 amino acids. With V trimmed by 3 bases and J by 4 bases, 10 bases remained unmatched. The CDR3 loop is CASSPRLAGELGYNEQFF. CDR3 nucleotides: TGTGCCAGCTCACCCCGACTAGCGGGAGAATTGGGTTACAATGAGCAGTTCTTC.

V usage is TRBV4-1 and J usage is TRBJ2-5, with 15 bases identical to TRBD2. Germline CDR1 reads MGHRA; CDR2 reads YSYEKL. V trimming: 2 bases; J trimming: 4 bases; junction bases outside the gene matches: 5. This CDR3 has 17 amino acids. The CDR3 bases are TGCGCCAGCAGCCAACGGACTAGCGGGAGGGCGGGAGAGACCCAGTACTTC. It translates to CASSQRTSGRAGETQYF.

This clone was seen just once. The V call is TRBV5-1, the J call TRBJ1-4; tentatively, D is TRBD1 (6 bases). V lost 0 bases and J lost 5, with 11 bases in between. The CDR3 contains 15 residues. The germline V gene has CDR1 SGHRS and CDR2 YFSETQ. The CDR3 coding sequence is TGCGCCAGCAGCTTGGCAGGGGCAGGGAATGAAAAACTGTTTTTT. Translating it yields CASSLAGAGNEKLFF.

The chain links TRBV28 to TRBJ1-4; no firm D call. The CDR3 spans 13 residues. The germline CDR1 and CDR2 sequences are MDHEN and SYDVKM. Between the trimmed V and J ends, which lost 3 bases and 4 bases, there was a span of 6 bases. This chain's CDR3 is CASSFLLNEKLFF. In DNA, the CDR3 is TGTGCCAGCAGTTTCCTCCTTAATGAAAAACTGTTTTTT.